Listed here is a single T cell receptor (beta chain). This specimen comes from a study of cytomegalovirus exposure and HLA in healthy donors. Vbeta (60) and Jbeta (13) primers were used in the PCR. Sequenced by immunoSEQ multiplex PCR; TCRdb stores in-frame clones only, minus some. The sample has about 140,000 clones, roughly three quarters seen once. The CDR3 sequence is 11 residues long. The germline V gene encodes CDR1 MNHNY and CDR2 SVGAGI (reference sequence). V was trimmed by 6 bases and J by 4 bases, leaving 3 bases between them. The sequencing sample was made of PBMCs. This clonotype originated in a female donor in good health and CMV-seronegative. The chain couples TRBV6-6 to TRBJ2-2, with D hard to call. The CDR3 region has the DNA TGTGCCAGCAGCAGCACCGGGGAGCTGTTTTTT. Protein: CASSSTGELFF.